One and the same sample provided the 24 T cell receptor beta chains below, sequenced in a study of blood T cell repertoires in COVID-19. TCRdb's table, derived via immunoSEQ multiplex PCR, lists solely in-frame clones and lacks some. This table holds about 220,000 clones, approximately 82% found once. Material: PBMCs or T cells enriched from blood (not recorded which). All receptors derive from a man aged 40-55 years who had recovered from COVID-19.

This chain joins TRBV2 and TRBJ2-7; 11 bases are shared with TRBD2. The CDR3 consists of 16 residues. Germline CDR1 is SNHLY and CDR2 is FYNNEI. J gave up 4 bases and V 8 bases, and 13 bases lay outside the gene matches. CDR3 region: CASSRVRASGRYEQYF. The DNA of the CDR3 is TGTGCCAGCTCCCGCGTCCGGGCTAGCGGGAGGTACGAGCAGTACTTC.

This chain connects TRBV30 to TRBJ1-6; weak D call: TRBD1 (6 bases). CDR3 length equals 15 residues. Germline loops: CDR1 GTSNPN, CDR2 SVGIG (reference sequence). The V gene lost 1 base and the J gene lost 4 bases, with 11 bases spanning the gap. The CDR3 coding sequence is TGTGCCTGGAGTGCCGAGACAGGTTATAATTCACCCCTCCACTTT. Translating it yields CAWSAETGYNSPLHF.

This clone was recorded only once. The chain has TRBV3-1 (or the pseudogene TRBV3-2) and TRBJ2-5, with 10 nucleotides matching TRBD2. The CDR3 length is 15 residues. Germline V lookup: CDR1 LGHDT, CDR2 YNNKEL (reference sequence). V lost 0 bases to trimming and J lost 5 bases; unmatched junction nucleotides: 3. The CDR3: CASSQESGRAETQYF. The DNA for the CDR3 is TGTGCCAGCAGCCAAGAAAGCGGGAGGGCGGAGACCCAGTACTTC.

The chain recombines TRBV6-5 with TRBJ1-2; D is ambiguous. Trimming left V 4 bases short and J 0 bases short, with 9 bases between. Germline lookup yields CDR1 MNHEY and CDR2 SVGAGI. The CDR3 is made up of 14 amino acids. CDR3: CASSSSAANYGYTF. Written as DNA, the CDR3 is TGTGCCAGCAGTTCTAGTGCAGCTAACTATGGCTACACCTTC.

V gene TRBV19 combines with J gene TRBJ2-7; D is ambiguous. The CDR3 contains 15 residues. The V gene lost 0 bases and the J gene lost 3 bases, with 12 bases spanning the gap. Looked up from germline, CDR1 is LNHDA and CDR2 is SQIVND (reference sequence). CDR3 region: CASSIDLSSDYEQYF. CDR3 DNA: TGTGCCAGTAGTATAGATCTATCCTCTGACTACGAGCAGTACTTC.

The chain carries TRBV2 and TRBJ1-4, with D unresolved. Per germline, CDR1 SNHLY and CDR2 FYNNEI. V shed 5 bases and J shed 4 bases, with 11 bases lying between them. The CDR3 extends over 14 amino acids. In nucleotides, the CDR3 is TGTGCCAGCAGTCGGGATTCTGATAATGAAAAACTGTTTTTT. Protein sequence: CASSRDSDNEKLFF.

This clone appeared once. Other nucleotide sequences from this sample produce the same CDR3. The chain combines TRBV9 with TRBJ1-5; tentative D call: TRBD1 (5 bases). Trimming shortened V by 0 bases and J by 7 bases, and 8 bases separated the two germline ends. The CDR3 loop spans 13 amino acids. Germline loops: CDR1 SGDLS, CDR2 YYNGEE. Here the CDR3 DNA reads TGTGCCAGCAGCGTAGCGGGGGGGCAGCCCCAGCATTTT. Translated: CASSVAGGQPQHF.

The chain carries TRBV18 and TRBJ2-7; a possible D gene is TRBD1 (6 bases). Trimming cost V 0 bases and J 2 bases, with 11 bases left between them. The V gene's germline CDR1 is KGHSH and CDR2 LQKENI. The CDR3 has 15 residues. The CDR3 nucleotides read TGTGCCAGCTCACCACCCCCGGGACACCCCTACGAGCAGTACTTC. It yields the protein CASSPPPGHPYEQYF.

The J gene is TRBJ1-2, the V gene TRBV27; perhaps TRBD1 as D (5 bases). Germline V gene sequence: CDR1 MNHEY, CDR2 SMNVEV (reference sequence). Trimming left V 1 base short and J 5 bases short, with 23 bases between. This CDR3 has 18 residues. The CDR3 bases are TGTGCCAGCAGTTTATTACCCGGGGGATATTCGGGGGGATATGGCTACACCTTC. Translation gives CASSLLPGGYSGGYGYTF.

The chain uses TRBV7-9 and TRBJ2-3; D unclear. Germline loops: CDR1 SEHNR, CDR2 FQNEAQ (reference sequence). Trimming removed 5 bases from V and 5 bases from J, with 8 bases in between. The CDR3 has 12 residues. The CDR3 DNA is TGTGCCAGCAGCCTCCGTGTAGATACGCAGTATTTT. It codes for CASSLRVDTQYF.

This clone was found a few times. V is TRBV6-1 and J is TRBJ2-3, with 13 nucleotides matching TRBD2. CDR1 is MNHNS, CDR2 SASEGT, per germline. Germline trimming cut 4 bases from V and 4 bases from J; bases unmatched to any gene: 5. The CDR3 sequence is 16 residues long. The CDR3 DNA is TGTGCCAGCAGTGCCCGACTAGCGGGAGGCCCAGATACGCAGTATTTT. This translates into CASSARLAGGPDTQYF.

This clone was seen a single time. This chain joins TRBV2 and TRBJ1-6; no clear D. Germline loops: CDR1 SNHLY, CDR2 FYNNEI. The CDR3 is 15 residues long. With 3 bases removed from V and 7 bases from J, the gap between germline ends came to 13 bases. The CDR3: CASSEEWPGNSPLHF. In DNA form, the CDR3 reads TGTGCCAGCAGTGAGGAGTGGCCGGGGAATTCACCCCTCCACTTT.

This chain links TRBV6-2 or TRBV6-3 with TRBJ2-3; D remains unclear. Trimming left V 4 bases short and J 2 bases short, with 4 bases between. The CDR3 totals 12 residues. Germline CDR1 reads MNHEY; CDR2 reads SVGEGT. The chain's CDR3 is CASSLFTDTQYF. The CDR3 nucleotides are TGTGCCAGCAGTTTATTCACAGATACGCAGTATTTT.

The CDR3 sequence: CASSLEGTISYEQYF. In DNA form, the CDR3 reads TGTGCCAGCAGCTTGGAGGGGACTATATCTTACGAGCAGTACTTC. The rearrangement joins TRBV5-4 to TRBJ2-7; TRBD2 matches at 7 bases. J was trimmed by 4 bases and V by 0 bases; bases with no gene match: 7. The CDR3 is made up of 15 amino acids. Germline CDR1 SGHNT, CDR2 YYREEE (reference sequence).

V gene TRBV18 combines with J gene TRBJ2-1; D gene unclear. Per germline, CDR1 KGHSH and CDR2 LQKENI. The CDR3 loop spans 13 amino acids. The V gene lost 2 bases and the J gene lost 8 bases, with 10 bases spanning the gap. The CDR3 loop reads CASSPAGLDEQFF. Written as DNA, the CDR3 is TGTGCCAGCTCACCAGCAGGTCTGGATGAGCAGTTCTTC.

The chain couples TRBV25-1 to TRBJ1-1; D is possibly TRBD1 (5 bases). The CDR3 extends over 13 amino acids. CDR1 is MGHDK and CDR2 is SYGVNS in the germline V gene. V was pared by 4 bases and J by 3 bases, with 9 bases between. The CDR3 sequence: CASSAGRDTEAFF. The CDR3 bases are TGTGCCAGCAGTGCAGGGAGGGACACTGAAGCTTTCTTT. The full variable domain, in which reference TRBV25-1 and TRBJ1-1 provide the parts outside the CDR3, is EADIYQTPRYLVIGTGKKITLECSQTMGHDKMYWYQQDPGMELHLIHYSYGVNSTEKGDLSSESTVSRIRTEHFPLTLESARPSHTSQYLCASSAGRDTEAFFGQGTRLTVV.

The chain has TRBV30 and TRBJ1-4; 7 nucleotides line up with TRBD1. The CDR3 contains 14 residues. Germline lookup yields CDR1 GTSNPN and CDR2 SVGIG (reference sequence). V shed 0 bases, J shed 8 bases, and the junction held 6 bases outside the gene matches. Written as DNA, the CDR3 is TGTGCCTGGAGTGTAAAGGGGGCGCGGGAAAAACTGTTTTTT. Residues: CAWSVKGAREKLFF.

The rearrangement uses TRBV10-3 and TRBJ1-1; TRBD1 might be the D (6 bases). The CDR3 runs to 13 residues. Trimming stripped 9 bases from V and 5 bases from J, with 16 bases between. Germline CDR1 is ENHRY and CDR2 is SYGVKD. The CDR3 DNA follows: TGTGCCATTCATGACAGGCTAGGAACTGAAGCTTTCTTT. Translation: CAIHDRLGTEAFF.

V usage is TRBV24-1 and J usage is TRBJ2-5; no clear D gene. This CDR3 spans 14 amino acids. Deletions cut 1 base from V and 1 base from J, with 6 bases between. The germline gives CDR1 KGHDR, CDR2 SFDVKD. CDR3 nucleotide sequence: TGTGCCACCAGTGATTTCTTTAGCCAAGAGACCCAGTACTTC. Its protein product is CATSDFFSQETQYF.

The chain employs TRBV7-2 and TRBJ2-7, with 9 bases aligning to TRBD1. The CDR3 has 16 amino acids. The ends lost 5 bases at V and 5 bases at J; junction bases unmatched: 13. CDR1 and CDR2 from the germline V gene are SGHTA and FQGNSA. The CDR3 loop reads CASSGGRDRARNEQYF. The CDR3 DNA reads TGTGCCAGCAGCGGGGGGAGGGACAGGGCAAGGAACGAGCAGTACTTC.

V is TRBV6-5 and J is TRBJ1-5, with a weak D call TRBD1 (6 bases). Germline loops: CDR1 MNHEY, CDR2 SVGAGI. Between the trimmed V and J ends, which lost 6 bases and 8 bases, there was a span of 17 bases. CDR3 length equals 14 residues. CDR3 DNA sequence: TGTGCCAGCAGCCTCACAGGGAAGTCGGAGCCCCAGCATTTT. Translation: CASSLTGKSEPQHF.

The chain employs TRBV7-3 and TRBJ2-6, with 7 bases that match TRBD1. Germline CDR1 is SGHTA and CDR2 is FQGTGA. J gave up 4 bases and V 4 bases, and 7 bases lay outside the gene matches. The CDR3 runs 16 residues. As DNA, the CDR3 is TGTGCCAGCAGCTCGCAGGGACAGTCCGGGGCCAACGTCCTGACTTTC. Translated: CASSSQGQSGANVLTF.

This clone was seen a single time. This CDR3 is CASSLMTVNTGELFF. In DNA form, the CDR3 reads TGTGCCAGCAGCTTGATGACAGTGAACACCGGGGAGCTGTTTTTT. V gene TRBV5-6 combines with J gene TRBJ2-2, with D possibly TRBD1 on 5 matching bases. V was cut by 1 base and J by 1 base, with 8 bases left in between. This CDR3 has 15 residues. Germline V gives CDR1 SGHDT, CDR2 YYEEEE.

This clone was seen just once. The chain has TRBV24-1 and TRBJ1-5; no reliable D call. The CDR3 loop spans 14 amino acids. The V end lost 1 base, the J end lost 6 bases, and 9 bases lay between the germline ends. The germline CDR1 and CDR2 sequences are KGHDR and SFDVKD. CDR3 sequence: CATSDFGSGQPQHF. Written as DNA, the CDR3 is TGTGCCACCAGTGATTTTGGTTCCGGTCAGCCCCAGCATTTT.